The rows below give T cell receptor beta chains drawn from one sample of a study of shared clonotypes between healthy human individuals. TCRdb's copy holds only in-frame clones and misses some; the assay was immunoSEQ multiplex PCR. The table records about 680,000 clones, 92% of them present only once. Sequencing input: naive CD8+ T cells sorted from blood. Source of these receptors: a man between 25 and 39 years old in good health. Both conserved end residues are part of each CDR3. Fields, in order: V gene, J gene, D gene, clone size, CDR3 DNA, CDR3 protein. The D gene is left open where the match is weak. Clone size is not always given. Where it is, it says once, few, many or a class for expanded clones.

V: TRBV9; J: TRBJ1-1; D: -; size: -; DNA: TGTGCCAGCAGCGCCCAGGGGAATACTGAAGCTTTCTTT; CDR3: CASSAQGNTEAFF
V: TRBV12-5; J: TRBJ1-2; D: -; size: -; DNA: TGTGCTAGTGGTTTGGTACGAGAGGCAGTAAACCCCACGAATGGCTACACCTTC; CDR3: CASGLVREAVNPTNGYTF
V: TRBV7-9; J: TRBJ2-7; D: -; size: -; DNA: TGTGCCAGCAGCCCCAGGGTCTCCTACGAGCAGTACTTC; CDR3: CASSPRVSYEQYF
V: TRBV19; J: TRBJ2-1; D: TRBD2; size: -; DNA: TGTGCCAGTAGTATTATGTCTAGCGGGATAAGTGAGCAGTTCTTC; CDR3: CASSIMSSGISEQFF
V: TRBV13; J: TRBJ2-2; D: TRBD2; size: -; DNA: TGTGCCAGCAGCTTTTCCAGCGGGAGTATCGCCGGGGAGCTGTTTTTT; CDR3: CASSFSSGSIAGELFF
V: TRBV29-1; J: TRBJ2-1; D: TRBD1; size: once; DNA: TGCAGCGTTGACCATCCGGACAGGGCCTACAATGAGCAGTTCTTC; CDR3: CSVDHPDRAYNEQFF
V: TRBV7-6; J: TRBJ2-1; D: TRBD2; size: -; DNA: TGTGCCAGCAGCGTTACTAGCGCCAATGAGCAGTTCTTC; CDR3: CASSVTSANEQFF
V: TRBV10-1; J: TRBJ2-3; D: -; size: -; DNA: TGCGCCAGCAGTGAGCAGATGGATACGCAGTATTTT; CDR3: CASSEQMDTQYF
V: TRBV28; J: TRBJ2-7; D: -; size: -; DNA: TGTGCCAGCAGTTTGAGTTTAAAGATTGGGGGCTACGAGCAGTACTTC; CDR3: CASSLSLKIGGYEQYF
V: TRBV28; J: TRBJ2-3; D: -; size: -; DNA: TGTGCCAGCAGTTTAGGGGGACACCCCACAGATACGCAGTATTTT; CDR3: CASSLGGHPTDTQYF
V: TRBV7-9; J: TRBJ2-4; D: -; size: -; DNA: TGTGCCAGCAGCTTAACGGGGTTGAACATTCAGTACTTC; CDR3: CASSLTGLNIQYF
V: TRBV7-2; J: TRBJ2-7; D: -; size: few; DNA: TGTGCCAGCAGCGGTGGGCGTAAGCAGTACTTC; CDR3: CASSGGRKQYF
V: TRBV27; J: TRBJ2-7; D: -; size: -; DNA: TGTGCCAGCAGTTTAGGAGGGGGATACGAGCAGTACTTC; CDR3: CASSLGGGYEQYF
V: TRBV28; J: TRBJ2-7; D: -; size: -; DNA: TGTGCCAGCAGTTCCACCCGCCTTCAGGGAAACGAGCAGTACTTC; CDR3: CASSSTRLQGNEQYF
V: TRBV5-5; J: TRBJ2-6; D: TRBD2; size: -; DNA: TGTGCCAGCAGCCTGGATGGGGGGGATGGGGCCAACGTCCTGACTTTC; CDR3: CASSLDGGDGANVLTF
V: TRBV14; J: TRBJ2-2; D: TRBD2; size: -; DNA: TGTGCCAGCAGCCAACCGACTAGCGGGAGGGCCGGGGAGCTGTTTTTT; CDR3: CASSQPTSGRAGELFF
V: TRBV7-6; J: TRBJ2-2; D: TRBD1; size: -; DNA: TGTGCCAGCAGCTCCCCCAGGACAGGGTTATTGGGCGCCGGGGAGCTGTTTTTT; CDR3: CASSSPRTGLLGAGELFF
V: TRBV7-9; J: TRBJ2-1; D: -; size: -; DNA: TGTGCCAGCAGCCCTTTTCGGGACTTTTACAATGAGCAGTTCTTC; CDR3: CASSPFRDFYNEQFF
V: TRBV27; J: TRBJ2-7; D: -; size: -; DNA: TGTGCCAGCAGTTTCGGGACGTTGGGCGAGCAGTACTTC; CDR3: CASSFGTLGEQYF
V: TRBV7-9; J: TRBJ2-1; D: -; size: -; DNA: TGTGCCAGCAGACCAGGGACCACTTACTCCTACAATGAGCAGTTCTTC; CDR3: CASRPGTTYSYNEQFF
V: TRBV5-1; J: TRBJ2-7; D: TRBD1; size: -; DNA: TGCGCCAGCAGCTTGAGCCGGGACAGGGACTACGAGCAGTACTTC; CDR3: CASSLSRDRDYEQYF
V: TRBV4-1; J: TRBJ2-2; D: -; size: -; DNA: TGCGCCAGCAGCCAAGAGGATCGGGTAACCGGGGAGCTGTTTTTT; CDR3: CASSQEDRVTGELFF
V: TRBV7-7; J: TRBJ2-5; D: TRBD1; size: once; DNA: TGTGCTAGCAGGGTGACAGGGGAAGAGACCCAGTACTTC; CDR3: CASRVTGEETQYF
V: TRBV6-6; J: TRBJ2-5; D: -; size: -; DNA: TGTGCCAGCAGTTCCTTGCGCAGCCAAGAGACCCAGTACTTC; CDR3: CASSSLRSQETQYF
V: TRBV2; J: TRBJ1-1; D: TRBD1; size: -; DNA: TGTGCCAGCAGTGAAGCGCTTGGGGGACAGGACACTGAAGCTTTCTTT; CDR3: CASSEALGGQDTEAFF
V: TRBV4-2; J: TRBJ2-7; D: -; size: -; DNA: TGTGCCAGCAGCCAAGAAACTAGCCAGCTTTCCTATACCTACGAGCAGTACTTC; CDR3: CASSQETSQLSYTYEQYF
V: TRBV9; J: TRBJ2-5; D: -; size: -; DNA: TGTGCCAGCAGCGTAACAGGCCTATCTCAAGAGACCCAGTACTTC; CDR3: CASSVTGLSQETQYF
V: TRBV27; J: TRBJ2-1; D: -; size: -; DNA: TGTGCCAGCAGTTTATCCCCAGAGGGTTACAGTGAGCAGTTCTTC; CDR3: CASSLSPEGYSEQFF